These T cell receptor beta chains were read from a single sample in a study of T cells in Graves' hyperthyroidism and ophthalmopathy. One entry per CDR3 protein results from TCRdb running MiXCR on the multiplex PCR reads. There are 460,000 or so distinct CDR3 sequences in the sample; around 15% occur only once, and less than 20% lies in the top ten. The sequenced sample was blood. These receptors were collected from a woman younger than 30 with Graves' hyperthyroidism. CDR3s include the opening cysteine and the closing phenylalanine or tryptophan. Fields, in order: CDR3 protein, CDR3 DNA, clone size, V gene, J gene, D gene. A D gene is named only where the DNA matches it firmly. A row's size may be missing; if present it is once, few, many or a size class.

CDR3: CASRGWENKDEQFF
DNA: TGTGCCAGCAGAGGGTGGGAGAATAAGGATGAGCAGTTCTTC
size: NA
V: TRBV6-1
J: TRBJ2-1
D: NA

CDR3: CASKPPGTEAFF
DNA: TGTGCCAGCAAACCACCAGGTACTGAAGCTTTCTTT
size: many
V: TRBV6-2/TRBV6-3
J: TRBJ1-1
D: NA

CDR3: CASNGATDEQYF
DNA: TGTGCCAGCAACGGAGCAACGGACGAGCAGTACTTC
size: many
V: TRBV2
J: TRBJ2-7
D: NA

CDR3: CATSGGGHSYEQYF
DNA: TGTGCCACCAGTGGGGGAGGACACTCCTACGAGCAGTACTTC
size: many
V: TRBV24-1
J: TRBJ2-7
D: NA

CDR3: CASGRRGDQPQHF
DNA: TGTGCCAGCGGCCGCAGGGGAGATCAGCCCCAGCATTTT
size: NA
V: TRBV11-2
J: TRBJ1-5
D: NA

CDR3: CASSIIPNNEQFF
DNA: TGTGCCAGTAGTATTATCCCCAACAATGAGCAGTTCTTC
size: many
V: TRBV19
J: TRBJ2-1
D: NA

CDR3: CASSMGLAGPDTQYF
DNA: TGTGCCAGCAGCATGGGACTAGCGGGACCAGATACGCAGTATTTT
size: many
V: TRBV27
J: TRBJ2-3
D: TRBD2

CDR3: CATSDRQGRNEQFF
DNA: TGTGCCACCAGTGATCGACAGGGACGGAATGAGCAGTTCTTC
size: many
V: TRBV24-1
J: TRBJ2-1
D: TRBD1

CDR3: CSVEHGQAGQPQHF
DNA: TGCAGCGTTGAACACGGCCAGGCAGGCCAGCCCCAGCATTTT
size: many
V: TRBV29-1
J: TRBJ1-5
D: NA

CDR3: CASSLVGLAINEQFF
DNA: TGTGCCAGCAGCTTAGTGGGACTAGCGATAAATGAGCAGTTCTTC
size: many
V: TRBV11-2
J: TRBJ2-1
D: TRBD2

CDR3: CSPIAGVTYTQYF
DNA: TGCAGTCCTATAGCGGGTGTCACGTATACGCAGTATTTT
size: few
V: TRBV20-1
J: TRBJ2-3
D: TRBD2

CDR3: CASSIPGGNEKLFF
DNA: TGTGCCAGCAGCATCCCAGGGGGGAATGAAAAACTGTTTTTT
size: many
V: TRBV11-3
J: TRBJ1-4
D: TRBD1

CDR3: CATKGTDNSPLHF
DNA: TGTGCCACTAAAGGGACTGATAATTCACCCCTCCACTTT
size: many
V: TRBV19
J: TRBJ1-6
D: NA

CDR3: CASSQFELLNTEAFF
DNA: TGTGCCAGCAGCCAATTTGAACTTCTGAACACTGAAGCTTTCTTT
size: many
V: TRBV14
J: TRBJ1-1
D: NA

CDR3: CASSPGGTGLYEAFF
DNA: TGTGCCAGCTCACCGGGGGGTACAGGGCTATATGAAGCTTTCTTT
size: few
V: TRBV18
J: TRBJ1-1
D: NA

CDR3: CASSEYSNTEAFF
DNA: TGTGCCAGCAGTGAATATTCTAACACTGAAGCTTTCTTT
size: many
V: TRBV6-1
J: TRBJ1-1
D: NA

CDR3: CASSGTGALSYEQYF
DNA: TGTGCCAGCAGTGGGACAGGGGCCCTCTCCTACGAGCAGTACTTC
size: many
V: TRBV25-1
J: TRBJ2-7
D: TRBD1

CDR3: CASSRRTGGASYNEQFF
DNA: TGTGCCAGCAGTAGACGGACAGGGGGGGCGTCCTACAATGAGCAGTTCTTC
size: many
V: TRBV12-3/TRBV12-4
J: TRBJ2-1
D: TRBD1

CDR3: CASSIADIGTEAFF
DNA: TGTGCCAGTAGTATTGCGGACATCGGGACTGAAGCTTTCTTT
size: many
V: TRBV19
J: TRBJ1-1
D: NA

CDR3: CASRLGTGGLNTEAFF
DNA: TGTGCCAGCAGGCTCGGGACAGGGGGCCTAAACACTGAAGCTTTCTTT
size: NA
V: TRBV6-1
J: TRBJ1-1
D: TRBD1

CDR3: CASSLEGLAGNNEQFF
DNA: TGTGCCAGCAGCTTAGAGGGGTTAGCGGGAAACAATGAGCAGTTCTTC
size: NA
V: TRBV11-2
J: TRBJ2-1
D: TRBD2

CDR3: CASSSGLAGGGSGDNEQFF
DNA: TGCGCCAGCAGCTCCGGACTAGCGGGAGGGGGGTCGGGCGACAATGAGCAGTTCTTC
size: NA
V: TRBV5-1
J: TRBJ2-1
D: TRBD2

CDR3: CASGLPGGGKGYTF
DNA: TGTGCTAGTGGTTTGCCAGGGGGCGGAAAAGGCTACACCTTC
size: NA
V: TRBV12-5
J: TRBJ1-2
D: TRBD1

CDR3: CASSGGTRNSPLHF
DNA: TGTGCCAGCAGTGGGGGGACAAGGAATTCACCCCTCCACTTT
size: NA
V: TRBV28
J: TRBJ1-6
D: NA

CDR3: CASSNRDSNSPLHF
DNA: TGTGCCAGCAGCAACCGGGACAGCAATTCACCCCTCCACTTT
size: many
V: TRBV11-3
J: TRBJ1-6
D: TRBD1